This TCR beta chain was sequenced for a study of cytomegalovirus exposure and HLA in healthy donors. Findings and limits, study-wide: Several top significant clusters appeared, in a later analysis, to be linked to common viral pathogens.

Primers included in the PCR were 60 Vbeta and 13 Jbeta primers. The table came from immunoSEQ multiplex PCR; TCRdb's copy has only in-frame clones and leaves some out. The sample lists 130,000 or so clones, roughly 8.3% occurring once. A word on this clone: What it binds is unknown.

Sequencing was carried out using PBMCs. The TCR sequence derives from a man aged 35 to 55 in good health and CMV-seronegative.

The CDR3 DNA is TGTGCCAGCACCAAGGCAGGGACTAACTATGGCTACACCTTC. It is translated as CASTKAGTNYGYTF. V and J are TRBV6-5 and TRBJ1-2, with a tentative D call TRBD1 (5 bases). V lost 7 bases, J lost 0 bases, and 12 bases lay in between. The CDR3 has 14 residues. Germline CDR1 reads MNHEY; CDR2 reads SVGAGI.